This T cell receptor beta chain is drawn from a study of post-analysis software for immune sequencing data. With regard to this clonotype: Its antigen is undetermined.

Study results and limitations: Multiple sclerosis was associated with a significant reduction in normalized Chao1 diversity relative to controls.

Libraries were made from TCR beta cDNA, and they carried unique molecular identifiers. TCRdb ran MiXCR on the PCR reads and lists one entry per CDR3 protein. The sample includes some 370,000 distinct CDR3 sequences, less than 40% seen only once; the top ten take 13%. The sample was blood. This clonotype was obtained from a girl aged 5-17 years with multiple sclerosis.

For the CDR3, the DNA is TGTGCCAGCAGTTGGGATGAGAGTTCACCCCTCCACTTT. This encodes CASSWDESSPLHF. The V call is TRBV7-2, the J call TRBJ1-6; no clear D. CDR3 length: 13 residues. Trimming cost V 6 bases and J 9 bases, with 12 bases left between them. Germline V gene sequence: CDR1 SGHTA, CDR2 FQGNSA.